The clone carrying this T cell receptor (beta chain) was counted once. As originally analysed: Estimated nucleated cell counts came from reference gene primer amplification. TCRdb keeps only in-frame clones here, not all; method: immunoSEQ multiplex PCR. That table gives V, J and clone size, and the DNA gave D and trimming. The table lists roughly 280,000 clones, 86% of them singletons, with about 8.6% in the top ten. This sample stems from a study of blood T cell repertoires in COVID-19. Turning to the study itself: The United States, Italy and Spain supplied acute and convalescent COVID-19 samples. PBMCs, B-cell-depleted T cells, or T cells provided the cDNA or gDNA that made up the material.

Germline V gene data show CDR1 as SNHLY and CDR2 as FYNNEI. The V end was cut by 6 bases, the J end by 8 bases, with 13 bases between. The CDR3 covers 12 residues. The chain carries TRBV2 and TRBJ1-2, with D uncertain. The sequenced material came from peripheral blood. This receptor was obtained from a man aged 35 to 55 with active or convalescent COVID-19. The CDR3 spells CASSLDTSGYTF. In DNA, the CDR3 is TGTGCCAGCAGCTTAGACACGTCGGGCTACACCTTC.